This T cell receptor beta chain was documented in a study of blood T cell repertoires in COVID-19. The germline gives CDR1 SEHNR, CDR2 FQNEAQ (reference sequence). The CDR3 has 13 residues. Losses at the gene ends were 3 bases for V and 5 bases for J; bases not matched to a gene: 2. TCRdb keeps only in-frame clones here, not all; method: immunoSEQ multiplex PCR. The repertoire has 270,000 or so clones, about 91% of them found once; the top ten carry 3.5% to 5%. The origin of this receptor is a woman aged 40 to 50 who had recovered from COVID-19. Material: peripheral blood. This chain joins TRBV7-9 and TRBJ1-2; TRBD1 matches 8 bases. For the CDR3, the DNA is TGTGCCAGCAGCTTGACAGGGGAGTATGGCTACACCTTC. Encoded protein: CASSLTGEYGYTF.